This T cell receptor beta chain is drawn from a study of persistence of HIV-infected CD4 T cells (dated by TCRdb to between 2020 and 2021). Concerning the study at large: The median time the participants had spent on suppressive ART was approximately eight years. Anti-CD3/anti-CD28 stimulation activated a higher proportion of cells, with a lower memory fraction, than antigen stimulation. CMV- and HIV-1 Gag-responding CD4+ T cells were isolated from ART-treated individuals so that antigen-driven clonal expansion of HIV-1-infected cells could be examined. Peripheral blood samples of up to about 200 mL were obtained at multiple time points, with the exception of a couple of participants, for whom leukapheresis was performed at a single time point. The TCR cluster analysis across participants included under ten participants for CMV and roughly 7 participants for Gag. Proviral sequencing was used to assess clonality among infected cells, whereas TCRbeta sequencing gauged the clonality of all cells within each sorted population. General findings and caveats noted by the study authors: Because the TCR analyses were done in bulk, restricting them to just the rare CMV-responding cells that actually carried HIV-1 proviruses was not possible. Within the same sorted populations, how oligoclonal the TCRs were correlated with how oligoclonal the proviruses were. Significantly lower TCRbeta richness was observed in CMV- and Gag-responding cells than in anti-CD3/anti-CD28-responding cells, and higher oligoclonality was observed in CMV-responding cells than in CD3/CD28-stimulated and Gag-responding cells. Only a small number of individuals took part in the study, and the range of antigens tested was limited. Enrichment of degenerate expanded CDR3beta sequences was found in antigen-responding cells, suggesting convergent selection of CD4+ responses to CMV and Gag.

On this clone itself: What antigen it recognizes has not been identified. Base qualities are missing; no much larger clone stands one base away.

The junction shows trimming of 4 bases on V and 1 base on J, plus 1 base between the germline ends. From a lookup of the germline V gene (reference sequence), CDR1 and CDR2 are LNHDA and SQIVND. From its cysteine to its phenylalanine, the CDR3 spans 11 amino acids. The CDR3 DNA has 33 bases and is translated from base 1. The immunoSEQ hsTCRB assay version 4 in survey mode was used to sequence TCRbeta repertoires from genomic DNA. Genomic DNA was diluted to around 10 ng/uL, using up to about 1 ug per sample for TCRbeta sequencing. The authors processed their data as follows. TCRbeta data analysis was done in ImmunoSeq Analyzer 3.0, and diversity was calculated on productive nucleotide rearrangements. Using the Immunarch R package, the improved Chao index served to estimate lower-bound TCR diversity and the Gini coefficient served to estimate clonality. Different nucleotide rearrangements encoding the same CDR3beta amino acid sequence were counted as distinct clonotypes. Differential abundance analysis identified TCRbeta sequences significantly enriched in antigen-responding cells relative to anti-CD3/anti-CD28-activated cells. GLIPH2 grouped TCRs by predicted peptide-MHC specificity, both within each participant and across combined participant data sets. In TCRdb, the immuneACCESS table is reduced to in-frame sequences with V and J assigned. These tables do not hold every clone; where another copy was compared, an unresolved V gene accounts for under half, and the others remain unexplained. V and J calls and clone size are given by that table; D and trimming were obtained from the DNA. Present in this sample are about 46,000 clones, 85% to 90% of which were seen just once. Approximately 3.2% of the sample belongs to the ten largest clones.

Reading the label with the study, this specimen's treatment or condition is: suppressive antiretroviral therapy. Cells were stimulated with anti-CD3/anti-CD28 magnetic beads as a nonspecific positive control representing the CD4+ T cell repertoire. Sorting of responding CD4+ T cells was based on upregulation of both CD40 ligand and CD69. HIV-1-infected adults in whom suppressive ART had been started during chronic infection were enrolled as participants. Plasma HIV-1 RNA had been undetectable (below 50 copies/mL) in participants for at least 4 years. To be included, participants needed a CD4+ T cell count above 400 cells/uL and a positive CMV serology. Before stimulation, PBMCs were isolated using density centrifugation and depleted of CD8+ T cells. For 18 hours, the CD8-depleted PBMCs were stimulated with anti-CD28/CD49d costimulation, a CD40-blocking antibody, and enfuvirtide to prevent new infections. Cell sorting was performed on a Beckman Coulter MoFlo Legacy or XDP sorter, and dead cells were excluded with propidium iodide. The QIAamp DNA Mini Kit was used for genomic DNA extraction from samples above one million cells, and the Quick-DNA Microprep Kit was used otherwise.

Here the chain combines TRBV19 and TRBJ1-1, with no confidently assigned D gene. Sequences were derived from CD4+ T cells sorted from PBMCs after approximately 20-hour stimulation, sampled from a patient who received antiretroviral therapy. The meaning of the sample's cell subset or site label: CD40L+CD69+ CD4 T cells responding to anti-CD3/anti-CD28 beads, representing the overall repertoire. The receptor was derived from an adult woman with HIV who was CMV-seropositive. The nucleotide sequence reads TGTGCCAGTAGTAGGAACACTGAAGCTTTCTTT. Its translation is CASSRNTEAFF.